These T cell receptor beta chains were read from a single sample in a study of cytomegalovirus exposure and HLA in healthy donors. Assay: immunoSEQ multiplex PCR; the TCRdb copy retains only in-frame clones and omits some. Among about 160,000 clones, 77% were seen once, and the ten largest hold roughly 3.5%. Sequences were obtained from PBMCs. These receptors all come from a man between 25 and 39 years old in good health and CMV-seropositive. Both conserved end residues are part of each CDR3. A D gene is named only where the DNA matches it firmly. Clone size is shown for a subset of rows, as once, few, many or a class of expanded clone.

d_call | clone_size | j_call | v_call | cdr3_nt | cdr3_aa
TRBD1 | NA | TRBJ2-7 | TRBV15 | TGTGCCACCAGCAGGGACAGGTTCTACGAGCAGTACTTC | CATSRDRFYEQYF
TRBD1 | NA | TRBJ1-2 | TRBV29-1 | TGCAGCGTTGCCCCATCGGACAGGGGGCACTATGGCTACACCTTC | CSVAPSDRGHYGYTF
TRBD1 | NA | TRBJ1-2 | TRBV4-1 | TGCGCCAGCAGCCTCGGGACAGTGATAATCCCTCCCTATGGCTACACCTTC | CASSLGTVIIPPYGYTF
TRBD1 | NA | TRBJ1-2 | TRBV6-5 | TGTGCCAGCAGTCCCCCGGGACAGGGCCTCTATGGCTACACCTTC | CASSPPGQGLYGYTF
TRBD1 | NA | TRBJ2-7 | TRBV6-1 | TGTGCCAGCACCTTGGGACAGGGGTACGAGCAGTACTTC | CASTLGQGYEQYF
TRBD1 | NA | TRBJ1-6 | TRBV9 | TGTGCCAGCAGCGTAGAGGGGGCGAAGGATTCACCCCTCCACTTT | CASSVEGAKDSPLHF
NA | NA | TRBJ2-3 | TRBV4-2 | TGTGCCAGCAGCCAAGATCAGGGAGGAGGCACAGATACGCAGTATTTT | CASSQDQGGGTDTQYF
TRBD1 | NA | TRBJ2-5 | TRBV7-9 | TGTGCCAGCAGCTCAAGGGACAGGGACCGGGAGACCCAGTACTTC | CASSSRDRDRETQYF
NA | few | TRBJ2-7 | TRBV5-1 | TGCGCCAGCAGCCGGGGGACGGTCTCCTACGAGCAGTACTTC | CASSRGTVSYEQYF
NA | NA | TRBJ2-7 | TRBV27 | TGTGCCAGCAGTTCGGGGGACTCCTACGAGCAGTACTTC | CASSSGDSYEQYF
TRBD2 | NA | TRBJ2-7 | TRBV29-1 | TGCAGCGCAGGACTAGCGGGGAGCTCCTACGAGCAGTACTTC | CSAGLAGSSYEQYF
TRBD2 | NA | TRBJ2-7 | TRBV6-6 | TGTGCCAGCAGGCCGGGACTAGCCATCCCCACCTACGAGCAGTACTTC | CASRPGLAIPTYEQYF
NA | NA | TRBJ1-1 | TRBV30 | TGTGCCAGCTGGGGAGGTACCAGGACTGAAGCTTTCTTT | CASWGGTRTEAFF
TRBD1 | NA | TRBJ1-2 | TRBV6-5 | TGTGCCACCAACCAGGGGGCGCGCGGCTACACCTTC | CATNQGARGYTF
TRBD2 | NA | TRBJ2-5 | TRBV7-7 | TGTGCCAGCAGCTTAGGGCGGGGGGGCGGTGAGACCCAGTACTTC | CASSLGRGGGETQYF
NA | NA | TRBJ2-5 | TRBV28 | TGTGCCAGCGCGAATCCGGAGGGTGTCAGGGAGACCCAGTACTTC | CASANPEGVRETQYF
NA | NA | TRBJ2-3 | TRBV5-6 | TGTGCCAGCAGTACTCCTAGAACAGATACGCAGTATTTT | CASSTPRTDTQYF
TRBD1 | NA | TRBJ2-5 | TRBV6-5 | TGTGCCAGCAGTTACGGACAGGGGATGGGAGAGACCCAGTACTTC | CASSYGQGMGETQYF
NA | NA | TRBJ1-1 | TRBV13 | TGTGCCAGCAGACAAGAACAGGGAACTGAAGCTTTCTTT | CASRQEQGTEAFF
TRBD1 | NA | TRBJ2-7 | TRBV6-6 | TGTGCCAGCAACGACCTGGACAGGGGGCCGTACGAGCAGTACTTC | CASNDLDRGPYEQYF
NA | NA | TRBJ1-1 | TRBV18 | TGTGCCAGCTCGCCCTCGGGTGGTTTGAACACTGAAGCTTTCTTT | CASSPSGGLNTEAFF
TRBD1 | NA | TRBJ1-5 | TRBV10-3 | TGTGCCAGCGGACAGGGGACAGGAGGATCAGGACAGCCCCAGCATTTT | CASGQGTGGSGQPQHF
TRBD1 | few | TRBJ2-7 | TRBV7-9 | TGTGCCAGCAGCTTAGCCTCCGGGACAGGGGGCTACGAGCAGTACTTC | CASSLASGTGGYEQYF
NA | few | TRBJ2-3 | TRBV27 | TGTGCCAGCAGTTTTGGGGGGGCCGACACAGATACGCAGTATTTT | CASSFGGADTDTQYF
TRBD1 | NA | TRBJ2-1 | TRBV9 | TGTGCCAGCAGCGCTTCCGGGACAGACTACAATGAGCAGTTCTTC | CASSASGTDYNEQFF
TRBD1 | NA | TRBJ1-1 | TRBV11-2 | TGTGCCAGCAGTGGGACAGGCCGACTTGAAGCTTTCTTT | CASSGTGRLEAFF
TRBD1 | NA | TRBJ1-2 | TRBV10-3 | TGTGCCATCAGTGAGCGTGTACCGGGACAGGGAAACTATGGCTACACCTTC | CAISERVPGQGNYGYTF
NA | NA | TRBJ2-3 | TRBV10-3 | TGTGCCATCAGTGGTCAGGGTGGGACAGATACGCAGTATTTT | CAISGQGGTDTQYF
TRBD1 | NA | TRBJ1-1 | TRBV7-9 | TGTGCCAGCAGCTTCCGGACAGGAGACACTGAAGCTTTCTTT | CASSFRTGDTEAFF
NA | NA | TRBJ2-7 | TRBV11-2 | TGTGCCAGCAGCTCAAATTACGAGCAGTACTTC | CASSSNYEQYF
NA | NA | TRBJ2-5 | TRBV19 | TGTGCCAGTAGTGCACAGGTACAAGAGACCCAGTACTTC | CASSAQVQETQYF
NA | NA | TRBJ2-7 | TRBV19 | TGTGCCAGTAGTATAGTCCAGGGCTACGAGCAGTACTTC | CASSIVQGYEQYF
TRBD2 | NA | TRBJ2-7 | TRBV4-1 | TGCGCCAGCAGCCAAGGGGAAGCGGGGGCCTACGAGCAGTACTTC | CASSQGEAGAYEQYF
TRBD1 | NA | TRBJ1-4 | TRBV6-4 | TGTGCCAGCAGTACGAGGGGGGGGACAGGGACTGAAAAACTGTTTTTT | CASSTRGGTGTEKLFF
TRBD2 | NA | TRBJ2-3 | TRBV4-1 | TGCGCCAGCAGCCCTATTAGGACTAGCGGGGGCTACACAGATACGCAGTATTTT | CASSPIRTSGGYTDTQYF